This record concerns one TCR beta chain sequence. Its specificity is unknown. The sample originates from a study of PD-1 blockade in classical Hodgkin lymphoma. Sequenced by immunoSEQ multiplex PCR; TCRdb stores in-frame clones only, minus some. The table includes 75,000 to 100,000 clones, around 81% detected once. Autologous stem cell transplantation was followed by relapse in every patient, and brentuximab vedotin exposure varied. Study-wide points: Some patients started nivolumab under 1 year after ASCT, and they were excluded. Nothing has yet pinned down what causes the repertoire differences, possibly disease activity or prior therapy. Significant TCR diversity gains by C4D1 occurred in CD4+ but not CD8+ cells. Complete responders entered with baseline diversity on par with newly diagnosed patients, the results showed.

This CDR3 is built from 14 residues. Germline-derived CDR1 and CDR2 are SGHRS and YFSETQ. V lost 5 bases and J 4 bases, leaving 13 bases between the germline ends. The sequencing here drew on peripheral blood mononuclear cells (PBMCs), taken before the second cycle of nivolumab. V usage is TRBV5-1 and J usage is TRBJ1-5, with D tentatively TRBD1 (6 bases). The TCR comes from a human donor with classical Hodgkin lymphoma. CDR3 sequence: CASSTGTPNQPQHF. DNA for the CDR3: TGCGCCAGCAGTACCGGGACACCGAATCAGCCCCAGCATTTT.